The table lists the clone carrying this T cell receptor beta chain with many counts. The ends were cut back, 8 bases at V and 4 bases at J, with 11 bases in the middle. This CDR3 is built from 11 residues. Germline V CDR1 and CDR2: DFQATT, SNEGSKA (reference sequence). Newly diagnosed patients aged 18 to 65 had hyperthyroidism of under 2 months' duration. Diagnosis rested on symptoms, serum thyroxine and TRAb, thyroid ultrasound, and orbital computed tomography. Approximately 10 ml of fresh peripheral blood supplied the PBMCs. Amplification yielded TCR beta CDR3 regions, with RNA transcripts as the source. The TCR CDR3 first-round RT-PCR relied on the HTBI primer set. TCRdb re-called the multiplex PCR reads with MiXCR, one entry per CDR3 protein. The table has nearly 600,000 distinct CDR3 sequences, roughly 14% seen once. This sample was taken from a study of T cells in Graves' hyperthyroidism and ophthalmopathy.

The rearrangement links TRBV20-1 to TRBJ1-2; D unclear. The sequenced sample was blood. The receptor was isolated from a woman aged 30 to 39 with Graves' hyperthyroidism that later progressed to Graves' ophthalmopathy. The CDR3 sequence is CSSWIAYGYTF. CDR3 in DNA: TGCAGTTCGTGGATAGCCTATGGCTACACCTTC.